These T cell receptor beta chains were read from a single sample in a study of T cell repertoires in aging, cancer and after chemotherapy. MiXCR, applied by TCRdb to the multiplex PCR reads, yields one record per CDR3 protein. The sample contains approximately 20,000 distinct CDR3 sequences, less than 45% of which appear only once. The sample was blood. All receptors come from a human donor with a solid tumor. CDR3s include the opening cysteine and the closing phenylalanine or tryptophan. The order of the fields is D gene, clone size, V gene, J gene, CDR3 protein, CDR3 DNA. D genes are given only for firm matches. Part of the rows lack a size; the others show once, few, many or a class for expanded clones.

>.|.|TRBV12-3/TRBV12-4|TRBJ2-5
CASSLDRGSGQETQYF
TGTGCCAGCAGTTTAGACCGTGGTTCGGGCCAAGAGACCCAGTACTTC
>.|few|TRBV5-5|TRBJ2-3
CASQRGGVTDTQYF
TGTGCCAGCCAAAGGGGGGGGGTTACAGATACGCAGTATTTT
>TRBD2|.|TRBV6-6|TRBJ2-7
CASSYGREGRYEQYF
TGTGCCAGCAGTTACGGGCGGGAGGGCCGGTACGAGCAGTACTTC
>TRBD2|few|TRBV5-4|TRBJ2-3
CASMKAGLTDTQYF
TGTGCCAGCATGAAAGCGGGGCTCACAGATACGCAGTATTTT
>.|.|TRBV18|TRBJ1-2
CASSPVLATNANYGYTF
TGTGCCAGCTCACCAGTATTAGCGACAAATGCTAACTATGGCTACACCTTC
>.|.|TRBV7-9|TRBJ2-3
CASTPGLSTDTQYF
TGTGCCAGCACGCCGGGACTCAGCACAGATACGCAGTATTTT
>.|few|TRBV13|TRBJ1-2
CASTYRHGTNYGYTF
TGTGCCAGCACCTACCGCCATGGTACTAACTATGGCTACACCTTC
>TRBD1|.|TRBV29-1|TRBJ2-7
CSVGHRGHEQYF
TGCAGCGTGGGCCACAGGGGTCACGAGCAGTACTTC
>.|.|TRBV6-2/TRBV6-3|TRBJ2-5
CASRFGGVETQYF
TGTGCCAGCAGGTTTGGAGGGGTAGAGACCCAGTACTTC
>TRBD2|.|TRBV6-1|TRBJ2-3
CASTLAGRTDTQYF
TGTGCCAGCACACTAGCGGGACGGACAGATACGCAGTATTTT